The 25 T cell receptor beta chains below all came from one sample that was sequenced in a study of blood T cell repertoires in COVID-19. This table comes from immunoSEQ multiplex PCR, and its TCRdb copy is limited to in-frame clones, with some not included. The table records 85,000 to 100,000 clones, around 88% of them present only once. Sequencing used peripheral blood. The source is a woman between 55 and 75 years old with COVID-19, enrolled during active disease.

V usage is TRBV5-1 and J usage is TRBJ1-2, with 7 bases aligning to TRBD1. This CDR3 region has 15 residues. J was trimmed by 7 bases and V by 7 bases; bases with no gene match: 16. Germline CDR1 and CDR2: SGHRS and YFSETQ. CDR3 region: CASHSLDRDPIGYTF. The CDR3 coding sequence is TGCGCCAGCCACAGTCTTGACAGGGACCCAATTGGCTACACCTTC.

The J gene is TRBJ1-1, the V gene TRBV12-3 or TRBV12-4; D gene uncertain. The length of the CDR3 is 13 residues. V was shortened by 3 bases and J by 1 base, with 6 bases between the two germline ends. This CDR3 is CASSFSPNTEAFF. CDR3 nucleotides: TGTGCCAGCAGTTTCAGTCCGAACACTGAAGCTTTCTTT.

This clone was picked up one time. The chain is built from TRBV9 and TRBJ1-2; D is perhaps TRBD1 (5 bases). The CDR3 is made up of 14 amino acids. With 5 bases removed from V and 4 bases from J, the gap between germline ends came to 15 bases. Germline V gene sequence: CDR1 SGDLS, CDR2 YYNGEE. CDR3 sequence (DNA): TGTGCCAGCAGACTGGACACGACGGGCTATGGCTACACCTTC. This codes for CASRLDTTGYGYTF. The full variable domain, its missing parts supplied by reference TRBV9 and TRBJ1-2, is DSGVTQTPKHLITATGQRVTLRCSPRSGDLSVYWYQQSLDQGLQFLIQYYNGEERAKGNILERFSAQQFPDLHSELNLSSLELGDSALYFCASRLDTTGYGYTFGSGTRLTVV.

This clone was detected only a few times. The CDR3 reads CASSPFGARGSSPLHF. CDR3 DNA: TGTGCCAGCAGCCCCTTCGGGGCCAGGGGAAGTTCACCCCTCCACTTT. The V call is TRBV3-1 (or the pseudogene TRBV3-2), the J call TRBJ1-6, with D possibly matching TRBD1 (6 bases). The CDR3 sequence is 16 residues long. Trimming took off 4 bases at V and 9 bases at J, with 19 bases between the two ends. In germline, CDR1 is LGHDT, CDR2 YNNKEL (reference sequence).

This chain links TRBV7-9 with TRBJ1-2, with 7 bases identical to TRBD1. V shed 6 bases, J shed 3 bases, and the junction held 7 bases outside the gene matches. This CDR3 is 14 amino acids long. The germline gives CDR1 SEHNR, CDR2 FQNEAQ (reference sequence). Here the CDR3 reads CASSEGGGYYGYTF. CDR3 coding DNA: TGTGCCAGCAGTGAAGGGGGCGGATACTATGGCTACACCTTC.

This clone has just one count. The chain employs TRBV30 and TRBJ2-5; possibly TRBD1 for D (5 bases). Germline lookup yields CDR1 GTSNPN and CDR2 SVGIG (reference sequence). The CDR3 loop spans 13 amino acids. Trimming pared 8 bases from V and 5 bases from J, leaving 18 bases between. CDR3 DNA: TGTGCCGGAAAATTCAGGGAAGGGGAGACCCAGTACTTC. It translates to CAGKFREGETQYF.

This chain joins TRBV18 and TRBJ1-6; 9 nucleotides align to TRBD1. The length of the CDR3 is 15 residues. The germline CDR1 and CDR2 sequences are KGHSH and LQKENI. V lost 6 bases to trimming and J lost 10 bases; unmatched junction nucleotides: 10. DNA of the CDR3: TGTGCCAGCTCCCGAGCTACAGGGGGCAGCTCACCCCTCCACTTT. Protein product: CASSRATGGSSPLHF.

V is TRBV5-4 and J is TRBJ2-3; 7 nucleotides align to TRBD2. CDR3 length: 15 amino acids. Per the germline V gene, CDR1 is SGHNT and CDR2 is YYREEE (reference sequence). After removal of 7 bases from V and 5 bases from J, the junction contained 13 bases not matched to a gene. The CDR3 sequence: CASGLEGPALDTQYF. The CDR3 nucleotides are TGTGCCAGCGGACTAGAGGGACCAGCCCTAGATACGCAGTATTTT.

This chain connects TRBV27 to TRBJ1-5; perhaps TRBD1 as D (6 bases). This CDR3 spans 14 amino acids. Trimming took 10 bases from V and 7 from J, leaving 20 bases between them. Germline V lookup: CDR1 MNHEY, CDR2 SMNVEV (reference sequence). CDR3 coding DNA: TGTGCCACCATGATAGTCAGGGGCCGACAGCCCCAGCATTTT. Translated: CATMIVRGRQPQHF.

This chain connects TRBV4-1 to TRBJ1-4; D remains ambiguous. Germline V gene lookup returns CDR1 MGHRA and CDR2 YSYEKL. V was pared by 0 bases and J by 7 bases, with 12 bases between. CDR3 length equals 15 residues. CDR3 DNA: TGCGCCAGCAGCCAAGATTGGGCAGGATCTGAAAAACTGTTTTTT. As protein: CASSQDWAGSEKLFF.

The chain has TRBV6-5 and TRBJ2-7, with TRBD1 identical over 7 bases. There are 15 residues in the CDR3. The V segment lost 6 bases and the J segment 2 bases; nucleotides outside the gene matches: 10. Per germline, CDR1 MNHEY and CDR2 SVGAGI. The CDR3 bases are TGTGCCAGCAGAGTACGGGGACAGACTGCCTACGAGCAGTACTTC. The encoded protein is CASRVRGQTAYEQYF.

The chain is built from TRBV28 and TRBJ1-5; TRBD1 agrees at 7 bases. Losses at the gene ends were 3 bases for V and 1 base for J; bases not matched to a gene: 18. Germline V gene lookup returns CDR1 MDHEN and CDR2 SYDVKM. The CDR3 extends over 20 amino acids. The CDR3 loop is CASSFHRRDRALWSNQPQHF. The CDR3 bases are TGTGCCAGCAGTTTCCATCGCCGGGACAGAGCCCTTTGGAGCAATCAGCCCCAGCATTTT.

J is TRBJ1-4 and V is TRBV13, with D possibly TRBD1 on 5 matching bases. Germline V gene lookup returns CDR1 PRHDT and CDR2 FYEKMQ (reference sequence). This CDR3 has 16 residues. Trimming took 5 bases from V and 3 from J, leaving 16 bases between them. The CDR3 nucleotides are TGTGCCAGCAGCCTGCGGGGCGGACAAGCTAATGAAAAACTGTTTTTT. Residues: CASSLRGGQANEKLFF.

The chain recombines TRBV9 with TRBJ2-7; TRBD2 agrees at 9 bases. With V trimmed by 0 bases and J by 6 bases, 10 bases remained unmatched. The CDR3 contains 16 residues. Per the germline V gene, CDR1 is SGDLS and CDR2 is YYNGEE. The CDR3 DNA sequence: TGTGCCAGCAGCGTAGCGGTTAGCGGGGGTTACCGCGAGCAGTACTTC. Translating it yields CASSVAVSGGYREQYF.

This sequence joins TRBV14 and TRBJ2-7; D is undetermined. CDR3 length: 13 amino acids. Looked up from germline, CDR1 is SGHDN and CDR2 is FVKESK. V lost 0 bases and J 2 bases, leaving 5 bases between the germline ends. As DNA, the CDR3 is TGTGCCAGCAGCCAAGACAATCCCTACGAGCAGTACTTC. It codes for CASSQDNPYEQYF.

The CDR3 coding sequence is TGTGCCAGCACCCGAGGGAGGGGACGGGAAGATACGCAGTATTTT. This sequence encodes CASTRGRGREDTQYF. The chain is built from TRBV9 and TRBJ2-3; TRBD2 agrees at 7 bases. The CDR3 runs 15 residues. Germline V gives CDR1 SGDLS, CDR2 YYNGEE. J lost 5 bases, V lost 6 bases, and 12 bases had no gene match.

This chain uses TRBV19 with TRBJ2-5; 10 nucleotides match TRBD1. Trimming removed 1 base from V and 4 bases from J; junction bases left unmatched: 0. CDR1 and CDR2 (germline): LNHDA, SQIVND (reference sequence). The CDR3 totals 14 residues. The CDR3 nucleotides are TGTGCCAGTAGTATAGGGGACAGGGGAGAGACCCAGTACTTC. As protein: CASSIGDRGETQYF.

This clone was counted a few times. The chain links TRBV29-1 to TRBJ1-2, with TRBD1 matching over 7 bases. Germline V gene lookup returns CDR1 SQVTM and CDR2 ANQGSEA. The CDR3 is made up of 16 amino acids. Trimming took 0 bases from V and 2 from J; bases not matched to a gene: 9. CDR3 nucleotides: TGCAGCGTTGAAGAGTCGCCGGGACAGAGAAACTATGGCTACACCTTC. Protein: CSVEESPGQRNYGYTF.

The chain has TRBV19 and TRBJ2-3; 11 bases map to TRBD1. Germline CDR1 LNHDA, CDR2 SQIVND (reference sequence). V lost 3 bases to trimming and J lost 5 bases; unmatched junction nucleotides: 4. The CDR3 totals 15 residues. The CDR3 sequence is CASSIGQGALDTQYF. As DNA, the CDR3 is TGTGCCAGTAGTATTGGACAGGGGGCTTTAGATACGCAGTATTTT.

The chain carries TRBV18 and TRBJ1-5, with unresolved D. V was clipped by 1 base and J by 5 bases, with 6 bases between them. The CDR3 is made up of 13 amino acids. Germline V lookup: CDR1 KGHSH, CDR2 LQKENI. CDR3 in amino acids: CASSPRSDQPQHF. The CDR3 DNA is TGTGCCAGCTCACCACGGTCAGATCAGCCCCAGCATTTT.

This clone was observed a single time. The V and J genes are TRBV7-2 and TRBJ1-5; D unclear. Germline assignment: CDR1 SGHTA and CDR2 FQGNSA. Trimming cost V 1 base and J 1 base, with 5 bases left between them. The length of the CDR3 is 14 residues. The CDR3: CASSLGRSNQPQHF. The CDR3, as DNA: TGTGCCAGCAGCTTAGGCAGAAGCAATCAGCCCCAGCATTTT.

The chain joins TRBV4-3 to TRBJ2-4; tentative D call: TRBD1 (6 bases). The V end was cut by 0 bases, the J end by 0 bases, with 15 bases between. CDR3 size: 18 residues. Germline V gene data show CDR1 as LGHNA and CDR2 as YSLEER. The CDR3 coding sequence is TGCGCCAGCAGCCAAGATACCGGGACAATATTAGCCAAAAACATTCAGTACTTC. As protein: CASSQDTGTILAKNIQYF.

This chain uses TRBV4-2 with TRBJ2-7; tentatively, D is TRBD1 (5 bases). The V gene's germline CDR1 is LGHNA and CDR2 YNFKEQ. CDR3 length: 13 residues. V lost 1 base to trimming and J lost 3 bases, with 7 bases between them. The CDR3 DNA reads TGTGCCAGCAGCCAAGCCGACAGCTACGAGCAGTACTTC. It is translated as CASSQADSYEQYF.

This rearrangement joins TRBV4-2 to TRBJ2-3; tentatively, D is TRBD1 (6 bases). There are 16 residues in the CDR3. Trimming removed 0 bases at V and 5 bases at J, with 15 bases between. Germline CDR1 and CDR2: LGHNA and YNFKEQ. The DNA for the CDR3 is TGTGCCAGCAGCCAAGATGGACTGGAACAGGGAGATACGCAGTATTTT. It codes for CASSQDGLEQGDTQYF.

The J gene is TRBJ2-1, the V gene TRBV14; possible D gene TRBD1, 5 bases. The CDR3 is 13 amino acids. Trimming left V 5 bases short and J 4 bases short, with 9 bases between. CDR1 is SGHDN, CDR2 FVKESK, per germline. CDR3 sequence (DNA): TGTGCCAGCAGCAGAACAGGATACAATGAGCAGTTCTTC. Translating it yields CASSRTGYNEQFF.